One and the same sample provided the 27 T cell receptor beta chains below, sequenced in a study of cytomegalovirus exposure and HLA in healthy donors. The PCR made use of 60 Vbeta and 13 Jbeta primers. Only in-frame clones appear in the TCRdb table, and some are missing; sequencing was by immunoSEQ multiplex PCR. Of 180,000 or so clones listed, over 65% are singletons. The material sequenced was PBMCs. These receptors were obtained from a man aged 18 to 29 in good health and CMV-seronegative.

The rearrangement uses TRBV18 and TRBJ2-7, with 12 bases matching TRBD1. CDR1 KGHSH and CDR2 LQKENI come from the germline V gene. CDR3 size: 16 residues. V shed 5 bases, J shed 5 bases, and the junction held 10 bases outside the gene matches. The CDR3 is CASSSGQGARVDEQYF. The CDR3 region has the DNA TGTGCCAGCTCATCGGGACAGGGGGCAAGAGTCGACGAGCAGTACTTC.

The rearrangement uses TRBV7-9 and TRBJ2-5; the match to TRBD1 covers 8 bases. The CDR3 is 13 amino acids. CDR1 SEHNR and CDR2 FQNEAQ come from the germline V gene (reference sequence). Trimming took 5 bases from V and 6 from J; bases not matched to a gene: 5. CDR3 in amino acids: CASSADRVQTQYF. The CDR3 bases are TGTGCCAGCAGCGCGGACAGGGTGCAGACCCAGTACTTC. Drawing the rest from reference TRBV7-9 and TRBJ2-5, the complete variable domain is DTGVSQNPRHKITKRGQNVTFRCDPISEHNRLYWYRQTLGQGPEFLTYFQNEAQLEKSRLLSDRFSAERPKGSFSTLEIQRTEQGDSAMYLCASSADRVQTQYFGPGTRLLVL.

The J gene is TRBJ2-3, the V gene TRBV10-3; D uncertain. Germline V gene data show CDR1 as ENHRY and CDR2 as SYGVKD. The CDR3 sequence is 16 residues long. Trimming cost V 4 bases and J 2 bases, with 16 bases left between them. As DNA, the CDR3 is TGTGCCATCAGTGGTTCCGCAGGCAGAACCACAGATACGCAGTATTTT. It encodes CAISGSAGRTTDTQYF.

The chain links TRBV5-1 to TRBJ2-7, with 7 bases aligning to TRBD2. CDR1 and CDR2 (germline): SGHRS, YFSETQ. V trimming: 0 bases; J trimming: 5 bases; junction bases outside the gene matches: 8. There are 15 residues in the CDR3. The DNA of the CDR3 is TGCGCCAGCAGCTTGGTCCCGCGGGAGATCCACGAGCAGTACTTC. Translating it yields CASSLVPREIHEQYF.

The genes are TRBV9 and TRBJ1-6, with D possibly matching TRBD1 (5 bases). Germline CDR1 SGDLS, CDR2 YYNGEE. The ends were cut back, 3 bases at V and 5 bases at J, with 9 bases in the middle. This CDR3 spans 14 amino acids. The CDR3 region has the DNA TGTGCCAGCAGCGGCGACAGTAATAATTCACCCCTCCACTTT. Its protein is CASSGDSNNSPLHF. The full variable domain, its missing parts supplied by reference TRBV9 and TRBJ1-6, is DSGVTQTPKHLITATGQRVTLRCSPRSGDLSVYWYQQSLDQGLQFLIQYYNGEERAKGNILERFSAQQFPDLHSELNLSSLELGDSALYFCASSGDSNNSPLHFGNGTRLTVT.

This chain uses TRBV25-1 with TRBJ1-2; TRBD1 matches 11 bases. The junction had 3 bases not matched to a gene; V was cut back by 3 bases and J by 3 bases. The CDR3 has 15 residues. The germline V gene has CDR1 MGHDK and CDR2 SYGVNS. The DNA of the CDR3 is TGTGCCAGCAGTGACGGACAGGGGGCGGACTATGGCTACACCTTC. As protein: CASSDGQGADYGYTF.

The gene calls are TRBV20-1 and TRBJ2-3, with D unresolved. CDR3 length: 11 amino acids. V was clipped by 4 bases and J by 7 bases, with 9 bases between them. CDR1 is DFQATT, CDR2 SNEGSKA, per germline (reference sequence). CDR3 nucleotide sequence: TGCAGTGCTACGAAAGCGAATACGCAGTATTTT. Protein product: CSATKANTQYF.

This sequence joins TRBV7-9 and TRBJ2-7; 8 bases are a match to TRBD2. Trimming removed 5 bases from V and 0 bases from J; junction bases left unmatched: 9. From germline, CDR1 is SEHNR and CDR2 FQNEAQ (reference sequence). The CDR3 totals 16 residues. The CDR3 coding sequence is TGTGCCAGCAGCCACGGACTAGCCGAGAGCTCCTACGAGCAGTACTTC. This sequence encodes CASSHGLAESSYEQYF.

With respect to this clone: Additional DNA sequences in this sample encode the identical CDR3. The CDR3 DNA is TGTGCCAGCAGTGAAACGACAGGGCGTAATTCACCCCTCCACTTT. Translated, it gives CASSETTGRNSPLHF. The chain employs TRBV2 and TRBJ1-6; 7 bases match TRBD1. Germline CDR1 and CDR2: SNHLY and FYNNEI. The V gene end was trimmed by 2 bases and the J gene end by 6 bases; junction bases not matched to a gene: 4. CDR3 length: 15 residues.

This chain links TRBV4-3 with TRBJ2-1; 8 bases map to TRBD1. This CDR3 region has 16 residues. CDR1 and CDR2 from the germline V gene are LGHNA and YSLEER. V lost 2 bases and J lost 0; bases outside the gene matches: 3. CDR3 sequence: CASSQTGGFSYNEQFF. The CDR3 DNA sequence: TGCGCCAGCAGCCAAACAGGGGGTTTCTCCTACAATGAGCAGTTCTTC.

The chain couples TRBV2 to TRBJ2-1; TRBD2 aligns across 10 bases. J lost 1 base, V lost 9 bases, and 18 bases had no gene match. The CDR3 is made up of 19 amino acids. CDR1 is SNHLY, CDR2 FYNNEI, per germline. The chain's CDR3 is CARSKGLAVHPISYNEQFF. CDR3 sequence (DNA): TGTGCCAGATCTAAAGGACTAGCGGTCCATCCGATATCCTACAATGAGCAGTTCTTC.

The genes are TRBV2 and TRBJ1-5, with D perhaps TRBD1 (6 bases). This CDR3 comprises 15 residues. With 5 bases removed from V and 4 bases from J, the gap between germline ends came to 15 bases. CDR1 is SNHLY, CDR2 FYNNEI, per germline. In DNA, the CDR3 is TGTGCCAGCAGTCGGGGGGGAGGGGGAAATCAGCCCCAGCATTTT. This encodes CASSRGGGGNQPQHF.

V usage is TRBV4-1 and J usage is TRBJ2-5; the match to TRBD2 covers 8 bases. Germline CDR1 is MGHRA and CDR2 is YSYEKL. Trimming cost V 5 bases and J 1 base; bases outside gene matches: 12. This CDR3 spans 17 amino acids. CDR3 coding DNA: TGCGCCAGCAGCAATCCGGCCGGCAGCGGGGGCCAAGAGACCCAGTACTTC. Its protein product is CASSNPAGSGGQETQYF.

This rearrangement joins TRBV5-6 to TRBJ2-7, with 8 nucleotides matching TRBD1. J gave up 5 bases and V 4 bases, and 5 bases lay outside the gene matches. Germline V gives CDR1 SGHDT, CDR2 YYEEEE. CDR3 length: 13 amino acids. The CDR3 DNA follows: TGTGCCAGCAGCGCAGACAGGGGCCACGAGCAGTACTTC. It is translated as CASSADRGHEQYF. Using reference TRBV5-6 and TRBJ2-7 for the parts outside the CDR3, the full variable domain is DAGVTQSPTHLIKTRGQQVTLRCSPKSGHDTVSWYQQALGQGPQFIFQYYEEEERQRGNFPDRFSGHQFPNYSSELNVNALLLGDSALYLCASSADRGHEQYFGPGTRLTVT.

This clone was recorded a few times. The genes are TRBV6-6 and TRBJ1-1, with D possibly TRBD1 on 6 matching bases. The CDR3 totals 13 residues. Germline V gene data show CDR1 as MNHNY and CDR2 as SVGAGI (reference sequence). Trimming stripped 6 bases from V and 1 base from J, with 9 bases between. The CDR3 loop is CASRDRSNTEAFF. The CDR3 DNA reads as TGTGCCAGCAGAGACAGGTCGAACACTGAAGCTTTCTTT.

The chain couples TRBV27 to TRBJ1-1; 7 bases fit TRBD1. The CDR3 consists of 12 residues. J was trimmed by 7 bases and V by 7 bases; bases with no gene match: 6. CDR1 MNHEY and CDR2 SMNVEV come from the germline V gene (reference sequence). In DNA form, the CDR3 reads TGTGCCAGCAAAACAGGGGCCCTTGAAGCTTTCTTT. Translation gives CASKTGALEAFF.

This clone was counted between two and nine times. J is TRBJ2-1 and V is TRBV19; D unclear. V lost 3 bases and J lost 5, with 8 bases in between. Looked up from germline, CDR1 is LNHDA and CDR2 is SQIVND (reference sequence). The CDR3 has 13 residues. The CDR3 nucleotides read TGTGCCAGTAGTATGGTCACTCACAATGAGCAGTTCTTC. This gives the protein CASSMVTHNEQFF.

This clone rates as medium-sized. The chain links TRBV19 to TRBJ1-1, with 11 nucleotides matching TRBD1. Germline CDR1 is LNHDA and CDR2 is SQIVND (reference sequence). With 1 base clipped from V and 0 bases from J, the junction kept 7 bases outside the gene matches. The CDR3 spans 18 residues. CDR3 DNA sequence: TGTGCCAGTAGTATAGGAGCGGGACAGGGGGTAGTGAACACTGAAGCTTTCTTT. Translating gives CASSIGAGQGVVNTEAFF. The full variable domain, with the rest looked up from reference TRBV19 and TRBJ1-1, is DGGITQSPKYLFRKEGQNVTLSCEQNLNHDAMYWYRQDPGQGLRLIYYSQIVNDFQKGDIAEGYSVSREKKESFPLTVTSAQKNPTAFYLCASSIGAGQGVVNTEAFFGQGTRLTVV.

The chain links TRBV7-9 to TRBJ2-3; D unclear. The CDR3 runs 11 residues. Germline assignment: CDR1 SEHNR and CDR2 FQNEAQ (reference sequence). V lost 3 bases and J 8 bases, leaving 6 bases between the germline ends. CDR3: CASSFSSTQYF. DNA of the CDR3: TGTGCCAGCAGCTTTTCGAGTACGCAGTATTTT.

The gene calls are TRBV13 and TRBJ2-7, with a possible D match to TRBD2 (6 bases). This CDR3 spans 15 amino acids. Germline CDR1 PRHDT, CDR2 FYEKMQ (reference sequence). V was pared by 5 bases and J by 2 bases, with 16 bases between. CDR3: CASSHTTRGTYEQYF. DNA for the CDR3: TGTGCCAGCAGCCACACGACCCGGGGGACCTACGAGCAGTACTTC.

The chain recombines TRBV5-4 with TRBJ2-1, with 7 bases lining up with TRBD2. The germline CDR1 and CDR2 sequences are SGHNT and YYREEE (reference sequence). V was clipped by 0 bases and J by 7 bases; unmatched bases: 16. The CDR3 length is 18 residues. Here the CDR3 reads CASSLVLRGKVRGNEQFF. The CDR3 DNA reads as TGTGCCAGCAGCTTGGTACTGCGGGGGAAGGTGAGGGGAAATGAGCAGTTCTTC.

This rearrangement joins TRBV15 to TRBJ2-3; 10 positions match TRBD1. The V and J ends lost 2 bases and 3 bases, in that order; junction bases with no gene match: 11. Germline V lookup: CDR1 LNHNV, CDR2 YYDKDF (reference sequence). This CDR3 spans 18 amino acids. The DNA of the CDR3 is TGTGCCACCAGCAGAAACCGGGCGGGGACAGGGGTGACAGATACGCAGTATTTT. Translation: CATSRNRAGTGVTDTQYF.

The gene calls are TRBV7-9 and TRBJ2-1; D unclear. Germline loops: CDR1 SEHNR, CDR2 FQNEAQ (reference sequence). CDR3 length equals 13 residues. Trimming cost V 1 base and J 4 bases, with 5 bases left between them. The CDR3 is CASSLVAYNEQFF. The CDR3 nucleotides are TGTGCCAGCAGCTTAGTAGCATACAATGAGCAGTTCTTC. Full variable domain (rest looked up from reference TRBV7-9 and TRBJ2-1): DTGVSQNPRHKITKRGQNVTFRCDPISEHNRLYWYRQTLGQGPEFLTYFQNEAQLEKSRLLSDRFSAERPKGSFSTLEIQRTEQGDSAMYLCASSLVAYNEQFFGPGTRLTVL.

V usage is TRBV5-4 and J usage is TRBJ2-3; TRBD2 aligns across 15 bases. J lost 5 bases, V lost 4 bases, and 5 bases had no gene match. Germline CDR1 SGHNT, CDR2 YYREEE (reference sequence). This CDR3 region has 16 residues. The CDR3 nucleotides are TGTGCCAGCAGCCGGACTAGCGGGGGGGCCTTAGATACGCAGTATTTT. It encodes CASSRTSGGALDTQYF.

There are a few counts of this clone. V and J are TRBV7-2 and TRBJ1-1, with D tentatively TRBD1 (5 bases). The CDR3 is 14 residues long. V lost 5 bases and J lost 1, with 11 bases in between. CDR1 is SGHTA, CDR2 FQGNSA, per germline. The CDR3 region has the DNA TGTGCCAGCAGCATTAGGGGAGGGAACACTGAAGCTTTCTTT. Amino acids: CASSIRGGNTEAFF. Complete variable domain (other parts from reference TRBV7-2 and TRBJ1-1): GAGVSQSPSNKVTEKGKDVELRCDPISGHTALYWYRQSLGQGLEFLIYFQGNSAPDKSGLPSDRFSAERTGGSVSTLTIQRTQQEDSAVYLCASSIRGGNTEAFFGQGTRLTVV.

The CDR3, as DNA: TGTGCCAGCAGCCAGGCCCCGGTGGAGTGGGGGCAGGAAGAGACCCAGTACTTC. Its translation is CASSQAPVEWGQEETQYF. This chain links TRBV7-3 with TRBJ2-5; a weak D match, TRBD1 (6 bases). Germline CDR1 SGHTA, CDR2 FQGTGA. V lost 5 bases, J lost 3 bases, and 25 bases lay in between. The CDR3 is made up of 18 amino acids.

The chain links TRBV7-8 to TRBJ2-1; 10 bases map to TRBD2. CDR1 is SGHVS and CDR2 is FQNEAQ in the germline V gene. V dropped 1 base and J dropped 4; count of bases not matched to a gene: 4. The length of the CDR3 is 16 residues. CDR3 DNA sequence: TGTGCCAGCAGCTTAGAATTAGCGGGGGGATACAATGAGCAGTTCTTC. This gives the protein CASSLELAGGYNEQFF.